The sequence of this T cell receptor (beta chain) was determined in a study of blood T cell repertoires in COVID-19. Study details: The United States, Italy and Spain supplied acute and convalescent COVID-19 samples. Sources were T cells, B-cell-depleted T cells, or PBMCs; the material itself was cDNA or gDNA.

Repertoires were generated with immunoSEQ multiplex PCR, while TCRdb's copy carries only in-frame clones and drops some. The table shows roughly 90,000 clones, with 75% to 85% occurring only once. The ends were cut back, 0 bases at V and 2 bases at J, with 17 bases in the middle. Germline CDR1 is LGHNA and CDR2 is YNFKEQ. The CDR3 covers 18 residues. The chain has TRBV4-2 and TRBJ1-5, with a possible D match to TRBD1 (5 bases). The sequenced sample was peripheral blood. The sequence derives from a woman aged 70 to 79 with acute or convalescent COVID-19. CDR3 amino acids: CASSQDQEGQAGNQPQHF. The CDR3, as DNA: TGTGCCAGCAGCCAAGATCAGGAGGGGCAGGCAGGCAATCAGCCCCAGCATTTT.